These 28 T cell receptor beta chains originate from one sample sequenced in a study of response to subunit inactivated influenza vaccine. Using its own MiXCR run on the RT-PCR reads, TCRdb lists one record per CDR3 protein. The data hold around 580,000 distinct CDR3 sequences, with less than 15% observed a single time. This specimen consisted of PBMCs from blood, obtained about 13 days after vaccination. These receptors were taken from a man aged 50 to 59 who received an inactivated influenza vaccine.

The J gene is TRBJ2-7, the V gene TRBV27; 11 positions match TRBD2. The CDR3 totals 16 residues. Germline CDR1 and CDR2: MNHEY and SMNVEV (reference sequence). V gave up 6 bases and J gave up 0 bases; unmatched junction bases: 7. CDR3 in amino acids: CASRLAGTSGSYEQYF. DNA for the CDR3: TGTGCCAGCAGACTCGCCGGGACTAGCGGCTCCTACGAGCAGTACTTC.

This clonotype was found a few times. The chain is built from TRBV14 and TRBJ1-1, with D tentatively TRBD1 (5 bases). CDR1 SGHDN and CDR2 FVKESK come from the germline V gene. V was clipped by 0 bases and J by 6 bases, with 11 bases between them. The CDR3 is made up of 14 amino acids. Here the CDR3 reads CASSQDSRGSEAFF. CDR3 bases: TGTGCCAGCAGCCAAGATTCAAGGGGTTCTGAAGCTTTCTTT.

This chain links TRBV4-3 with TRBJ1-6, with D tentatively TRBD1 (6 bases). This CDR3 spans 15 amino acids. Germline V gene sequence: CDR1 LGHNA, CDR2 YSLEER. V lost 5 bases and J lost 5, with 13 bases in between. The CDR3 sequence: CASSLQGIHNSPLHF. CDR3 bases: TGCGCCAGCAGCTTGCAGGGGATCCATAATTCACCCCTCCACTTT.

The chain is built from TRBV28 and TRBJ2-3; a weak D match, TRBD2 (7 bases). V lost 5 bases, J lost 13 bases, and 22 bases lay in between. This CDR3 is built from 14 residues. Per germline, CDR1 MDHEN and CDR2 SYDVKM. CDR3 region: CASSHLAAGPGEYF. For the CDR3, the DNA is TGTGCCAGCAGTCATCTAGCGGCGGGGCCAGGGGAGTATTTT.

This clonotype was seen only a few times. The chain is built from TRBV28 and TRBJ2-6, with D perhaps TRBD2 (6 bases). Germline V gene sequence: CDR1 MDHEN, CDR2 SYDVKM. V lost 6 bases, J lost 1 base, and 13 bases lay in between. This CDR3 region has 16 residues. DNA for the CDR3: TGTGCCAGCAGCGACCCCGGGACTTCTGGGGCCAACGTCCTGACTTTC. Protein: CASSDPGTSGANVLTF.

The chain has TRBV28 and TRBJ2-1; 7 bases match TRBD2. Unmatched junction bases numbered 8, after V lost 5 bases and J lost 4 bases. The CDR3 is 15 residues long. Germline CDR1 MDHEN, CDR2 SYDVKM. The CDR3 DNA reads as TGTGCCAGCAGTACACTAGCGTCGGGGTACAATGAGCAGTTCTTC. Its protein is CASSTLASGYNEQFF.

This clonotype was observed at least ten times. A junction end diverges from the germline sequence, so it may reflect a read error. The J gene is TRBJ2-7, the V gene TRBV5-1; possibly TRBD2 for D (5 bases). The CDR3 is 13 residues long. CDR1 and CDR2 (germline): SGHRS, YFSETQ. The CDR3, as DNA: TGTGCCAGCAGCTTAGAGGGTGCCTACGAGCAGTACTTC. Amino acid sequence: CASSLEGAYEQYF.

This clonotype showed up just a few times. The DNA of the CDR3 is TGCAGTGCTAGGGGGCAGGGCTGGACAGATACGCAGTATTTT. Amino acids: CSARGQGWTDTQYF. The rearrangement uses TRBV20-1 and TRBJ2-3; tentative D call: TRBD1 (5 bases). V lost 3 bases and J lost 3, with 13 bases in between. This CDR3 region has 14 residues. Germline lookup yields CDR1 DFQATT and CDR2 SNEGSKA (reference sequence).

This clonotype showed up just a few times. The chain uses TRBV15 and TRBJ1-4; 10 bases fit TRBD1. The CDR3 covers 15 residues. V lost 4 bases and J lost 6; bases outside the gene matches: 5. Germline CDR1 reads LNHNV; CDR2 reads YYDKDF (reference sequence). The CDR3 nucleotides are TGTGCCACCAGCATTGACAGGGGGCAAGATGAAAAACTGTTTTTT. Amino acid sequence: CATSIDRGQDEKLFF.

V gene TRBV5-1 combines with J gene TRBJ1-4; no firm D call. CDR1 and CDR2 (germline): SGHRS, YFSETQ. The CDR3 length is 14 residues. V dropped 3 bases and J dropped 3 bases, with 9 bases sitting between them. CDR3 region: CASSSWESNEKLFF. In DNA form, the CDR3 reads TGCGCCAGCAGCTCGTGGGAATCTAATGAAAAACTGTTTTTT.

The chain combines TRBV20-1 with TRBJ2-7, with a weak D call TRBD1 (6 bases). The germline CDR1 and CDR2 sequences are DFQATT and SNEGSKA (reference sequence). Trimming left V 1 base short and J 0 bases short, with 13 bases between. This CDR3 is 15 amino acids long. The DNA for the CDR3 is TGCAGTGCTAGAGTGGGGGCTACGAGCTCCTACGAGCAGTACTTC. Translation: CSARVGATSSYEQYF.

This chain uses TRBV20-1 with TRBJ2-3; perhaps TRBD2 as D (7 bases). This CDR3 is built from 17 residues. Trimming removed 4 bases from V and 0 bases from J, with 20 bases in between. Germline assignment: CDR1 DFQATT and CDR2 SNEGSKA (reference sequence). Here the CDR3 reads CSATGASGFSSTDTQYF. In DNA, the CDR3 is TGCAGTGCTACGGGGGCTAGCGGTTTCTCTAGCACAGATACGCAGTATTTT.

This clonotype has only a few counts. This chain joins TRBV29-1 and TRBJ2-7; 11 bases fit TRBD2. Germline CDR1 SQVTM, CDR2 ANQGSEA. This CDR3 region has 11 residues. The J segment lost 10 bases and the V segment lost 5 bases, leaving 4 bases of the junction unmatched. CDR3 DNA: TGCAGCGTTCTAGGACTAGCGGGTCAGTACTTC. Protein product: CSVLGLAGQYF.

This clonotype was detected only a few times. The rearrangement joins TRBV30 to TRBJ2-3; 7 bases match TRBD1. The CDR3 totals 13 residues. V lost 4 bases to trimming and J lost 4 bases; unmatched junction nucleotides: 5. The V gene's germline CDR1 is GTSNPN and CDR2 SVGIG (reference sequence). CDR3 DNA: TGTGCCTGGAATAGGGGGCTCCCAGATACGCAGTATTTT. Amino acids: CAWNRGLPDTQYF.

This clonotype appeared a few times. The CDR3 nucleotides are TGTGCCAGCACCGCAACCAGACTCGGAAATGAGCAGTTCTTC. This translates into CASTATRLGNEQFF. This chain uses TRBV11-2 with TRBJ2-1, with D uncertain. This CDR3 spans 14 amino acids. Trimming shortened V by 7 bases and J by 7 bases, and 17 bases separated the two germline ends. CDR1 is SGHAT, CDR2 FQNNGV, per germline. Variable domain in full (rest from reference TRBV11-2 and TRBJ2-1): EAGVAQSPRYKIIEKRQSVAFWCNPISGHATLYWYQQILGQGPKLLIQFQNNGVVDDSQLPKDRFSAERLKGVDSTLKIQPAKLEDSAVYLCASTATRLGNEQFFGPGTRLTVL.

J is TRBJ2-3 and V is TRBV20-1; TRBD2 agrees at 8 bases. J gave up 2 bases and V 6 bases, and 10 bases lay outside the gene matches. CDR3 length equals 15 residues. CDR1 and CDR2 from the germline V gene are DFQATT and SNEGSKA (reference sequence). CDR3 amino acids: CSARTSLGDTDTQYF. Here the CDR3 DNA reads TGCAGTGCCAGGACTAGCCTTGGGGACACAGATACGCAGTATTTT.

This clonotype occurred many times. The chain recombines TRBV3-1 with TRBJ2-7, with 11 bases identical to TRBD2. Germline V gene data show CDR1 as LGHDT and CDR2 as YNNKEL (reference sequence). The CDR3 spans 16 residues. Unmatched junction bases numbered 2, after V lost 0 bases and J lost 1 base. The chain's CDR3 is CASSQDTSGSSYEQYF. The CDR3 bases are TGTGCCAGCAGCCAAGATACTAGCGGGAGTTCCTACGAGCAGTACTTC.

The chain couples TRBV6-5 to TRBJ2-3; D is ambiguous. Trimming pared 2 bases from V and 1 base from J, leaving 10 bases between. The CDR3 runs 15 residues. Germline CDR1 is MNHEY and CDR2 is SVGAGI. This chain's CDR3 is CASSYAPRGTDTQYF. CDR3 DNA sequence: TGTGCCAGCAGTTACGCCCCGCGCGGCACAGATACGCAGTATTTT.

The V call is TRBV12-3 or TRBV12-4, the J call TRBJ1-1; D uncertain. The CDR3 contains 14 residues. Trimming removed 7 bases at V and 1 base at J, with 13 bases between. The CDR3 here is CASTLEYRNTEAFF. DNA of the CDR3: TGTGCCAGCACCCTGGAATACAGGAACACTGAAGCTTTCTTT.

This chain connects TRBV20-1 to TRBJ2-7; 9 positions match TRBD1. Trimming took 5 bases from V and 3 from J; bases not matched to a gene: 17. Germline values: CDR1 DFQATT, CDR2 SNEGSKA (reference sequence). CDR3 length equals 17 residues. The CDR3 bases are TGCAGTGCTGGAAAGCCCGGGACAGGGTTCCGGATCTACGAGCAGTACTTC. It is translated as CSAGKPGTGFRIYEQYF.

V usage is TRBV7-7 and J usage is TRBJ2-2; 12 bases agree with TRBD2. Per the germline V gene, CDR1 is SSHAT and CDR2 is FNYEAQ (reference sequence). The CDR3 spans 18 residues. The V and J ends lost 3 bases and 0 bases, in that order; junction bases with no gene match: 5. The CDR3 is CASSFRLAGVPNTGELFF. Here the CDR3 DNA reads TGTGCCAGCAGCTTCCGACTAGCGGGAGTTCCGAACACCGGGGAGCTGTTTTTT.

This clonotype was detected ten times or more. This sequence joins TRBV12-3 or TRBV12-4 and TRBJ2-3, with TRBD2 matching 12 bases. Trimming at V came to 5 bases and at J to 10 bases, leaving 7 bases not matched to a gene. The CDR3 extends over 14 amino acids. Written as DNA, the CDR3 is TGTGCCAGCAGTCCTGGACTAGCGGGGTGGGCGCAGTATTTT. This sequence encodes CASSPGLAGWAQYF.

This clonotype was recorded many times. The chain combines TRBV5-1 with TRBJ2-7, with D possibly TRBD1 on 5 matching bases. Germline V lookup: CDR1 SGHRS, CDR2 YFSETQ. V was cut by 0 bases and J by 0 bases, with 7 bases left in between. This CDR3 is 14 amino acids long. The CDR3 is CASSLEGLSYEQYF. The CDR3 DNA sequence: TGCGCCAGCAGCTTGGAGGGGCTCTCCTACGAGCAGTACTTC.

The gene calls are TRBV11-2 and TRBJ1-4; D call uncertain. V was trimmed by 3 bases and J by 4 bases, leaving 9 bases between them. Germline values: CDR1 SGHAT, CDR2 FQNNGV. CDR3 length equals 14 residues. The chain's CDR3 is CASSFGDVNEKLFF. Written as DNA, the CDR3 is TGTGCCAGCAGCTTCGGGGATGTTAATGAAAAACTGTTTTTT.

This clonotype showed up just a few times. This chain links TRBV5-1 with TRBJ2-1; D perhaps matches TRBD2 (6 bases). The germline V gene encodes CDR1 SGHRS and CDR2 YFSETQ. This CDR3 has 18 residues. V dropped 0 bases and J dropped 0 bases, with 16 bases sitting between them. CDR3 in amino acids: CASSLEGPGTRSYNEQFF. CDR3 sequence (DNA): TGCGCCAGCAGCTTGGAAGGTCCAGGGACTCGCTCCTACAATGAGCAGTTCTTC.

J is TRBJ2-3 and V is TRBV29-1, with TRBD2 matching 11 bases. The J segment lost 0 bases and the V segment lost 4 bases, leaving 9 bases of the junction unmatched. Germline V gives CDR1 SQVTM, CDR2 ANQGSEA. The CDR3 consists of 17 residues. The CDR3 protein is CSVGHASGGPSTDTQYF. The DNA for the CDR3 is TGCAGCGTTGGTCACGCTAGCGGGGGGCCTAGCACAGATACGCAGTATTTT.

This clonotype was counted at least ten times. The genes are TRBV5-6 and TRBJ2-1; D may be TRBD2 (5 bases). This CDR3 has 15 amino acids. The V end was cut by 6 bases, the J end by 0 bases, with 13 bases between. CDR1 and CDR2 from the germline V gene are SGHDT and YYEEEE. For the CDR3, the DNA is TGTGCCAGCATGACGGGATCCCACTCCTACAATGAGCAGTTCTTC. This codes for CASMTGSHSYNEQFF.

CDR3 DNA: TGCGCCAGCAGCTTGGTAAGGGATTCTAATTCACCCCTCCACTTT. Its protein product is CASSLVRDSNSPLHF. The chain carries TRBV5-1 and TRBJ1-6; no firm D call. CDR3 size: 15 residues. V was clipped by 0 bases and J by 6 bases, with 10 bases between them. Per germline, CDR1 SGHRS and CDR2 YFSETQ.